This TCR beta chain came from a study of cytomegalovirus exposure and HLA in healthy donors. Study-wide context: Caucasian-associated ancestry cluster membership applied to around 76% of several hundred genotyped donors.

The PCR was carried out with 60 Vbeta primers and 13 Jbeta primers. Here immunoSEQ multiplex PCR was the method, and the copy in TCRdb shows in-frame clones only, minus some. The table records 150,000 to 250,000 clones, 79% of them present only once. General study points: When analyzed later, a missense DCLRE1C variant was found to be linked to TCR beta V- and J-gene trimming.

CDR1 is SGHTA, CDR2 FQGNSA, per germline. V gave up 1 base and J gave up 2 bases, with 9 bases separating them. The CDR3 totals 14 residues. Comment on this clone: What it binds is unknown.

The specimen was PBMCs. V gene TRBV7-2 combines with J gene TRBJ2-7; D possibly corresponds to TRBD1 (6 bases). The receptor comes from a woman aged 25 to 45 in good health and CMV-seropositive. The CDR3 region is CASSLEQGPYEQYF. CDR3 DNA: TGTGCCAGCAGCTTAGAACAGGGCCCCTACGAGCAGTACTTC.